This T cell receptor beta chain was found in a study of CD8 T cells in Susac syndrome. Study-level points and caveats: Individuals included in the TCR sequencing and HLA analysis were acknowledged by the study to be relatively few in number.

Losses at the gene ends were 4 bases for V and 1 base for J; bases not matched to a gene: 19. This CDR3 spans 20 amino acids. CDR1 and CDR2 from the germline V gene are SNHLY and FYNNEI. Random-hexamer reverse transcription was applied to roughly 0.5 to 1 ug RNA. Amplification of TCR beta CDR3 by immunoSEQ multiplex PCR spanned 54 Vbeta and 13 Jbeta. TCRdb independently ran MiXCR on the immunoSEQ multiplex PCR reads; one entry per CDR3 protein. The sample lists approximately 230,000 distinct CDR3 sequences; around 93% were seen once. To note about this clonotype: The antigen remains unidentified.

The study used treatment-naive patients who had stable or active relapsing-remitting disease as multiple sclerosis controls. Negative isolation was used for CD8+ and CD4+ T cells and FACS enrichment for TEMRA cells. The source of this sequence is a human donor with multiple sclerosis. The V and J genes are TRBV2 and TRBJ2-5; 9 positions match TRBD2. The sample comprised CD4+ T cells from PBMCs. CDR3 DNA: TGTGCCAGCAGTGGACAAGGCTGGCCGCGGGGGGGCCTGGGCCAAGAGACCCAGTACTTC. This encodes CASSGQGWPRGGLGQETQYF.